Sequencing of this T cell receptor beta chain was carried out in a study of graft-versus-host responses after intestinal transplantation. About the study: Each patient got anti-thymocyte globulin induction, then tacrolimus and steroids for around 3 years.

The germline CDR1 and CDR2 sequences are SGHNT and YENEEA. V was pared by 6 bases and J by 3 bases, with 13 bases of the junction left unmatched. This CDR3 is 16 amino acids long. Study observations and caveats: Detected in recipient marrow were GvH clones, some of which were first observed in ileum or blood.

This clone is a singleton in its sample. Its target is not known. The repertoire was sequenced with immunoSEQ multiplex PCR; TCRdb's copy has only in-frame clones and lacks some. The sample includes fewer than 95,000 clones, around 93% of them seen just once. The receptor's source is a human donor who was the organ donor for an intestinal transplant. This specimen consisted of unstimulated CD4+ T cells sorted from spleen or lymph node cells, obtained before transplant. The chain carries TRBV11-3 and TRBJ2-7, with TRBD1 matching 8 bases. The CDR3 region is CASRKTGTGTYYEQYF. CDR3 bases: TGTGCCAGCAGGAAGACCGGGACAGGCACATACTACGAGCAGTACTTC.